The table lists the clone carrying this T cell receptor beta chain with a few counts. Its target is unknown. These data are taken from a study of CD8 T cells in ankylosing spondylitis. Study conclusions and caveats: In peripheral blood, disease-linked CD8+ clones occurred at relatively low frequencies. A TCR beta motif of 7 to 9 highly homologous variants seemed to mark ankylosing spondylitis blood.

TCRdb re-called the 5' RACE reads with MiXCR, one entry per CDR3 protein. The sample consists of about 500,000 distinct CDR3 sequences, about 13% of them appearing once. This CDR3 is built from 14 residues. Trimming at V came to 6 bases and at J to 7 bases, leaving 9 bases not matched to a gene. Germline lookup yields CDR1 LGHNA and CDR2 YNFKEQ. The receptor was derived from a male donor with ankylosing spondylitis. The material sequenced was blood, either unsorted or a sorted T cell fraction (not recorded which). The chain is built from TRBV4-2 and TRBJ2-1; the match to TRBD2 covers 7 bases. This CDR3 is CASSGGEGLNEQFF. As DNA, the CDR3 is TGTGCCAGCAGTGGAGGGGAGGGCCTTAATGAGCAGTTCTTC.